The next 26 T cell receptor beta chains were all read from a single sample in a study of T cell responses to AZD1222 COVID-19 vaccine. Sequencing was performed with immunoSEQ multiplex PCR; in TCRdb, only in-frame clones are kept and a portion is missing. The table includes 95,000 to 100,000 clones, 80% to 90% detected once. The sample in question was peripheral blood, obtained 28 days after the second AZD1222 dose. The receptors were gathered from an adult who received the AZD1222 COVID-19 vaccine.

The chain recombines TRBV2 with TRBJ1-2; 8 nucleotides match TRBD1. Trimming took 7 bases from V and 2 from J; bases not matched to a gene: 9. The CDR3 has 15 amino acids. Germline-derived CDR1 and CDR2 are SNHLY and FYNNEI. The CDR3 region is CASNPTGDINYGYTF. The CDR3 region has the DNA TGTGCCAGCAATCCGACAGGGGATATAAACTATGGCTACACCTTC. The entire variable domain, with the rest obtained from reference TRBV2 and TRBJ1-2, is as follows: EPEVTQTPSHQVTQMGQEVILRCVPISNHLYFYWYRQILGQKVEFLVSFYNNEISEKSEIFDDQFSVERPDGSNFTLKIRSTKLEDSAMYFCASNPTGDINYGYTFGSGTRLTVV.

J is TRBJ1-1 and V is TRBV25-1; 8 nucleotides agree with TRBD1. The V and J ends lost 6 bases and 2 bases, in that order; junction bases with no gene match: 2. This CDR3 spans 13 amino acids. Germline V lookup: CDR1 MGHDK, CDR2 SYGVNS. CDR3 in amino acids: CASSQGANTEAFF. Here the CDR3 DNA reads TGTGCCAGCAGCCAGGGGGCTAACACTGAAGCTTTCTTT.

CDR3 protein: CATSRGQNYGYTF. CDR3 DNA sequence: TGTGCCACCAGCAGAGGGCAGAACTATGGCTACACCTTC. This chain uses TRBV15 with TRBJ1-2; no clear D gene. Germline V gives CDR1 LNHNV, CDR2 YYDKDF (reference sequence). This CDR3 has 13 residues. V was trimmed by 1 base and J by 2 bases, leaving 5 bases between them.

V is TRBV28 and J is TRBJ1-1; no clear D. V was pared by 3 bases and J by 10 bases, with 6 bases between. CDR1 MDHEN and CDR2 SYDVKM come from the germline V gene. The CDR3 is 10 residues long. As DNA, the CDR3 is TGTGCCAGCAGTTTTAAGGGAGCTTTCTTT. It yields the protein CASSFKGAFF.

The rearrangement links TRBV6-2 or TRBV6-3 to TRBJ1-6; no reliable D call. Trimming removed 5 bases at V and 7 bases at J, with 18 bases between. Germline lookup yields CDR1 MNHEY and CDR2 SVGEGT. This CDR3 comprises 16 residues. The CDR3 spells CASSRLGEGPNSPLHF. The CDR3 DNA reads as TGTGCCAGCAGTCGTCTCGGGGAGGGCCCAAATTCACCCCTCCACTTT.

The chain uses TRBV21-1 and TRBJ1-1; TRBD1 is the table's D call and was not checked against the DNA. TRBV21-1 is recorded as a pseudogene. This CDR3 contains 16 residues. As DNA, the CDR3 is TGTGCCAGCAAGGGACAGCCTCTTATTGGGGACACTGAAGCTTTCTTT. It encodes CASKGQPLIGDTEAFF.

The V gene is TRBV27, the J gene TRBJ2-7; D gene uncertain. The CDR3 totals 14 residues. V shed 2 bases and J shed 5 bases, with 13 bases lying between them. The germline V gene encodes CDR1 MNHEY and CDR2 SMNVEV (reference sequence). The CDR3 DNA is TGTGCCAGCAGTTTAGGTGTAGGTTACAACGAGCAGTACTTC. Translation gives CASSLGVGYNEQYF.

This chain connects TRBV2 to TRBJ2-5, with 8 bases matching TRBD1. The ends lost 6 bases at V and 4 bases at J; junction bases unmatched: 4. The germline gives CDR1 SNHLY, CDR2 FYNNEI. This CDR3 comprises 13 residues. CDR3: CASRSGGTETQYF. CDR3 nucleotides: TGTGCCAGCAGATCAGGGGGCACAGAGACCCAGTACTTC.

The gene calls are TRBV28 and TRBJ1-4; D gene uncertain. Trimming shortened V by 4 bases and J by 8 bases, and 14 bases separated the two germline ends. Germline CDR1 MDHEN, CDR2 SYDVKM. The CDR3 is 14 residues long. CDR3 in amino acids: CASSSMVRREKLFF. DNA for the CDR3: TGTGCCAGCAGTTCCATGGTTCGGAGGGAAAAACTGTTTTTT.

The genes are TRBV5-1 and TRBJ2-5, with D perhaps TRBD2 (6 bases). The germline V gene encodes CDR1 SGHRS and CDR2 YFSETQ. The length of the CDR3 is 14 residues. The V end was cut by 3 bases, the J end by 0 bases, with 9 bases between. The CDR3 loop is CASSYRGYQETQYF. The CDR3 DNA reads TGCGCCAGCAGCTACCGGGGGTACCAAGAGACCCAGTACTTC.

The chain's CDR3 is CAWSVGQLIGTQYF. The CDR3 nucleotides read TGTGCCTGGAGTGTTGGGCAACTAATAGGGACCCAGTACTTC. The chain couples TRBV30 to TRBJ2-5; no firm D call. V lost 0 bases to trimming and J lost 7 bases, with 15 bases between them. Germline CDR1 GTSNPN, CDR2 SVGIG (reference sequence). The CDR3 runs 14 residues. Variable domain in full (rest from reference TRBV30 and TRBJ2-5): SQTIHQWPATLVQPVGSPLSLECTVEGTSNPNLYWYRQAAGRGLQLLFYSVGIGQISSEVPQNLSASRPQDRQFILSSKKLLLSDSGFYLCAWSVGQLIGTQYFGPGTRLLVL.

V and J are TRBV6-5 and TRBJ2-1, with 8 bases aligning to TRBD1. The CDR3 runs to 15 residues. Germline V gene data show CDR1 as MNHEY and CDR2 as SVGAGI. V shed 3 bases and J 6 bases; nucleotides not matched to a gene: 7. CDR3 protein: CASSYAGQVRNEQFF. As DNA, the CDR3 is TGTGCCAGCAGTTATGCGGGACAGGTCCGCAATGAGCAGTTCTTC.

This clone was picked up one time. This rearrangement joins TRBV7-9 to TRBJ2-5, with D unresolved. The V gene's germline CDR1 is SEHNR and CDR2 FQNEAQ (reference sequence). V lost 2 bases and J lost 4, with 5 bases in between. This CDR3 comprises 12 residues. DNA of the CDR3: TGTGCCAGCAGCTTACAGGCAGAGACCCAGTACTTC. It translates to CASSLQAETQYF.

The chain links TRBV6-5 to TRBJ2-7; 7 bases align to TRBD1. CDR3 length equals 16 residues. In germline, CDR1 is MNHEY, CDR2 SVGAGI. The ends lost 2 bases at V and 4 bases at J; junction bases unmatched: 11. CDR3 loop: CASSYRLAQGVYEQYF. Here the CDR3 DNA reads TGTGCCAGCAGTTACCGGTTGGCGCAGGGGGTTTACGAGCAGTACTTC.

The rearrangement links TRBV7-2 to TRBJ2-2, with D hard to call. The germline V gene encodes CDR1 SGHTA and CDR2 FQGNSA. CDR3 length: 14 residues. V lost 1 base and J lost 6, with 9 bases in between. Here the CDR3 DNA reads TGTGCCAGCAGCTTAGATTCCCCCCCCGGGGAGCTGTTTTTT. Encoded protein: CASSLDSPPGELFF.

The chain employs TRBV28 and TRBJ1-6; 7 nucleotides line up with TRBD1. CDR1 and CDR2 from the germline V gene are MDHEN and SYDVKM. This CDR3 comprises 15 residues. Losses at the gene ends were 6 bases for V and 7 bases for J; bases not matched to a gene: 9. The CDR3 sequence: CASRIWTGQNSPLHF. The DNA of the CDR3 is TGTGCCAGCAGGATTTGGACAGGTCAAAATTCACCCCTCCACTTT.

The chain recombines TRBV7-2 with TRBJ1-6; no reliable D call. The germline V and J ends were trimmed by 2 bases and 9 bases, with 11 bases remaining between them. The germline CDR1 and CDR2 sequences are SGHTA and FQGNSA. CDR3 length: 14 residues. The CDR3 protein is CASSLRLPGSPLHF. DNA for the CDR3: TGTGCCAGCAGCTTACGATTGCCTGGTTCACCCCTCCACTTT.

V usage is TRBV30 and J usage is TRBJ1-4; tentative D call: TRBD1 (6 bases). Trimming left V 2 bases short and J 13 bases short, with 11 bases between. The CDR3 contains 11 residues. Germline CDR1 GTSNPN, CDR2 SVGIG (reference sequence). Here the CDR3 reads CAWSLGQRLFF. The CDR3 DNA is TGTGCCTGGAGTCTAGGACAGCGACTGTTTTTT.

The rearrangement links TRBV2 to TRBJ2-1; 11 bases are a match to TRBD2. The CDR3 spans 17 residues. J gave up 2 bases and V 5 bases, and 8 bases lay outside the gene matches. Germline loops: CDR1 SNHLY, CDR2 FYNNEI. CDR3 in amino acids: CASSPSGGPNTYNEQFF. For the CDR3, the DNA is TGTGCCAGCAGTCCTAGCGGGGGGCCTAATACCTACAATGAGCAGTTCTTC.

The chain couples TRBV10-3 to TRBJ2-1; 12 bases are a match to TRBD2. V shed 3 bases and J 8 bases; nucleotides not matched to a gene: 8. Germline assignment: CDR1 ENHRY and CDR2 SYGVKD. The CDR3 covers 16 residues. The CDR3 is CAISDRLAGAGHEQFF. The CDR3 region has the DNA TGTGCCATCAGTGACCGACTAGCGGGAGCTGGACATGAGCAGTTCTTC.

V and J are TRBV6-5 and TRBJ1-2, with a weak D call TRBD1 (6 bases). Looked up from germline, CDR1 is MNHEY and CDR2 is SVGAGI. With 4 bases removed from V and 2 bases from J, the gap between germline ends came to 8 bases. The CDR3 covers 13 residues. Here the CDR3 DNA reads TGTGCCAGCAGTTTAACAGGGAACTATGGCTACACCTTC. Translating gives CASSLTGNYGYTF.

This chain joins TRBV3-1 (or the pseudogene TRBV3-2) and TRBJ1-4; TRBD1 matches at 8 bases. CDR3 length equals 15 residues. Germline CDR1 reads LGHDT; CDR2 reads YNNKEL (reference sequence). V shed 3 bases, J shed 7 bases, and the junction held 7 bases outside the gene matches. The CDR3 loop is CASSHWDRKSEKLFF. For the CDR3, the DNA is TGTGCCAGCAGCCATTGGGACAGGAAGAGTGAAAAACTGTTTTTT.

As DNA, the CDR3 is TGCGCCAGCAGCTTGAGTGTGAAGCAGTACTTC. Its protein is CASSLSVKQYF. The rearrangement links TRBV5-1 to TRBJ2-7; D gene unclear. The CDR3 length is 11 residues. Trimming took off 1 base at V and 8 bases at J, with 7 bases between the two ends. The germline V gene has CDR1 SGHRS and CDR2 YFSETQ.

The chain couples TRBV10-3 to TRBJ2-2; D gene unclear. V lost 1 base, J lost 1 base, and 4 bases lay in between. The CDR3 is 14 amino acids. Germline V gene sequence: CDR1 ENHRY, CDR2 SYGVKD. The CDR3 DNA reads as TGTGCCATCAGTGAGTTGGGGAACACCGGGGAGCTGTTTTTT. Its translation is CAISELGNTGELFF.

V usage is TRBV11-2 and J usage is TRBJ2-3; tentatively, D is TRBD2 (5 bases). The CDR3 consists of 15 residues. Germline assignment: CDR1 SGHAT and CDR2 FQNNGV. Trimming stripped 5 bases from V and 4 bases from J, with 16 bases between. The CDR3 loop reads CASSPTRTWADTQYF. In nucleotides, the CDR3 is TGTGCCAGCAGCCCAACCAGGACTTGGGCAGATACGCAGTATTTT. Filled out from reference TRBV11-2 and TRBJ2-3, the complete variable domain reads EAGVAQSPRYKIIEKRQSVAFWCNPISGHATLYWYQQILGQGPKLLIQFQNNGVVDDSQLPKDRFSAERLKGVDSTLKIQPAKLEDSAVYLCASSPTRTWADTQYFGPGTRLTVL.

The rearrangement uses TRBV30 and TRBJ2-7; 12 bases are shared with TRBD2. The CDR3 is 15 amino acids. With 3 bases clipped from V and 3 bases from J, the junction kept 6 bases outside the gene matches. The V gene's germline CDR1 is GTSNPN and CDR2 SVGIG (reference sequence). DNA for the CDR3: TGTGCCTGGAGGATAGCTAGCGGGGGGGTCTACGAGCAGTACTTC. It encodes CAWRIASGGVYEQYF.